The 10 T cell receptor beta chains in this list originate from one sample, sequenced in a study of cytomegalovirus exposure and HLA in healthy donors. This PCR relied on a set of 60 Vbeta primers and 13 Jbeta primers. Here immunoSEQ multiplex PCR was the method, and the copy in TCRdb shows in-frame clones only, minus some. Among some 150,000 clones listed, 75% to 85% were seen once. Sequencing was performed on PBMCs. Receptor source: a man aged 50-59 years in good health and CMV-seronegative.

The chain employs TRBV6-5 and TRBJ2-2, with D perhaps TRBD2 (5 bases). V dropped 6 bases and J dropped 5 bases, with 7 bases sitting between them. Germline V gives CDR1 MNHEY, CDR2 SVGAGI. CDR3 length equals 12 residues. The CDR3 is CASRRRTGELFF. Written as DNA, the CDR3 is TGTGCCAGCAGGAGGAGGACCGGGGAGCTGTTTTTT.

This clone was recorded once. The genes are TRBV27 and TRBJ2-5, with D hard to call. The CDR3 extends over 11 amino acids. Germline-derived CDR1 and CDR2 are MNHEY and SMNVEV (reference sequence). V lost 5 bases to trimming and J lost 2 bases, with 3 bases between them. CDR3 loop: CASSPQETQYF. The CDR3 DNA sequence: TGTGCCAGCAGTCCACAAGAGACCCAGTACTTC.

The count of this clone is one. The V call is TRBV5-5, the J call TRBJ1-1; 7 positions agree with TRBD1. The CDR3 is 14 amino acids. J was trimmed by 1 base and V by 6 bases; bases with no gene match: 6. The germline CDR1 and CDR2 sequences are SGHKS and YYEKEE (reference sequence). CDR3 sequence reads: CASIWDRGNTEAFF. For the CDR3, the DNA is TGTGCCAGCATTTGGGACAGAGGGAACACTGAAGCTTTCTTT.

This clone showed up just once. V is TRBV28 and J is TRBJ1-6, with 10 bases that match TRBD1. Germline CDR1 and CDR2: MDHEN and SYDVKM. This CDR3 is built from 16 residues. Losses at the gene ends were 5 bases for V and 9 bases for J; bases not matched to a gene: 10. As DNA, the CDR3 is TGTGCCAGCAGTCGAACTGGGGGACAGGGGCCTTCACCCCTCCACTTT. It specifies CASSRTGGQGPSPLHF.

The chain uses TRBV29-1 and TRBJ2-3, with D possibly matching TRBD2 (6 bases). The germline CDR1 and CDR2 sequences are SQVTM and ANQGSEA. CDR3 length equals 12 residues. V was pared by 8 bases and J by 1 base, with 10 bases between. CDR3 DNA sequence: TGCAGCTCGGGGGACGGCACAGATACGCAGTATTTT. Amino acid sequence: CSSGDGTDTQYF.

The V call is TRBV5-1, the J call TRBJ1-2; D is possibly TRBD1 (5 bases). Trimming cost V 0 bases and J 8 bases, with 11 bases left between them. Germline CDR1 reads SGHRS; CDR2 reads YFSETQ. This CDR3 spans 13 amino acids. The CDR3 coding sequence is TGCGCCAGCAGCTTGGAAGGCCAGGGCGGCTACACCTTC. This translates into CASSLEGQGGYTF. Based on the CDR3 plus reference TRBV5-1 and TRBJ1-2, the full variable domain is KAGVTQTPRYLIKTRGQQVTLSCSPISGHRSVSWYQQTPGQGLQFLFEYFSETQRNKGNFPGRFSGRQFSNSRSEMNVSTLELGDSALYLCASSLEGQGGYTFGSGTRLTVV.

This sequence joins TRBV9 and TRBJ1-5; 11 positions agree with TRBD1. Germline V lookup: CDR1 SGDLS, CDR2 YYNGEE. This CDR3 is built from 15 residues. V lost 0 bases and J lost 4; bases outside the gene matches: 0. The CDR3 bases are TGTGCCAGCAGCGTAGGGGACAGGGGGAATCAGCCCCAGCATTTT. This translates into CASSVGDRGNQPQHF.

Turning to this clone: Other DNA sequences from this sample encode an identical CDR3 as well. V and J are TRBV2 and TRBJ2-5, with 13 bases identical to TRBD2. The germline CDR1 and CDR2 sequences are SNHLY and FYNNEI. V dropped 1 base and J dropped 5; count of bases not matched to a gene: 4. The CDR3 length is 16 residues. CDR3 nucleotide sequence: TGTGCCAGCAGTGAAGTTAGACTAGCGGGGGGCGAGACCCAGTACTTC. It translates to CASSEVRLAGGETQYF.

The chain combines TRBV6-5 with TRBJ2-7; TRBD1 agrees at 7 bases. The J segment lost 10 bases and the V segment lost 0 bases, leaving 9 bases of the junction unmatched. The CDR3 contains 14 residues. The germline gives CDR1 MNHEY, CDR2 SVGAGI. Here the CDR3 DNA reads TGTGCCAGCAGTTACTCCGACAGGGCCACGGCCCAGTACTTC. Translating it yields CASSYSDRATAQYF.

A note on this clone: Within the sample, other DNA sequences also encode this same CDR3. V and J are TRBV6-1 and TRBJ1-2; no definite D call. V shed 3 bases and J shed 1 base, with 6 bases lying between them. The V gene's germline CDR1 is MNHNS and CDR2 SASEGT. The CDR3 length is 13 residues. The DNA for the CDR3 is TGTGCCAGCAGTGAGACAATTAACTATGGCTACACCTTC. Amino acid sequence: CASSETINYGYTF.